This T cell receptor (beta chain) was sequenced during a study of T cell responses to AZD1222 COVID-19 vaccine. Study conclusions and caveats: The peak T cell response came first, and repertoires were sampled only after it. When two AZD1222 doses had been given, Spike-specific TCR breadth and depth rose. AZD1222 recipients seropositive at baseline numbered only six or seven. Unmutated variant regions are reportedly the target of nearly half of TCRs that are spike-specific.

With 1 base clipped from V and 5 bases from J, the junction kept 7 bases outside the gene matches. The CDR3 consists of 16 residues. Per germline, CDR1 MNHNS and CDR2 SASEGT. In regard to this clone: Its cognate antigen is unknown.

Sequencing used immunoSEQ multiplex PCR; TCRdb keeps in-frame clones, though not all of them. The sample consists of 120,000 or so clones, approximately 90% of them appearing once. Specimen: peripheral blood, collected on day 0 of AZD1222 vaccination. V gene TRBV6-1 combines with J gene TRBJ1-4, with 7 bases matching TRBD1. The TCR was taken from an adult in good health. CDR3 protein: CASSEGAGTANEKLFF. The CDR3 nucleotides are TGTGCCAGCAGTGAAGGCGCCGGGACAGCGAATGAAAAACTGTTTTTT.